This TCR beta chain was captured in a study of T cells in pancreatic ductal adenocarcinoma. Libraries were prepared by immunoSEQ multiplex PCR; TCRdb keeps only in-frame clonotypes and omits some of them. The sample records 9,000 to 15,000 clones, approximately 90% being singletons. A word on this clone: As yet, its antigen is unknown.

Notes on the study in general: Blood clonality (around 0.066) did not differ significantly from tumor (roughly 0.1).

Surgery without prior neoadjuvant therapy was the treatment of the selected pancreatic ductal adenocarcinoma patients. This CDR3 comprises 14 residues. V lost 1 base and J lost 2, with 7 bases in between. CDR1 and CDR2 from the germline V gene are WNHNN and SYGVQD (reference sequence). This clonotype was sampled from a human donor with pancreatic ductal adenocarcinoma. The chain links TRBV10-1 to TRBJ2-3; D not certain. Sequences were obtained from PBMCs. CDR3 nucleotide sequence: TGCGCCAGCAGTGAGTGGAGTCTCACAGATACGCAGTATTTT. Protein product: CASSEWSLTDTQYF.